What follows are 20 T cell receptor beta chains derived from one specimen sequenced in a study of blood T cell repertoires in COVID-19 (dated by TCRdb to 2020 to 2021). Library generation was performed with the immunoSEQ multiplex PCR assay. Here the immuneACCESS table is served through TCRdb, limited to in-frame sequences with V and J called. Missing clones are a known gap in these copies; in checked studies unresolved V genes cover under half, and the rest lacks a known reason. Across this sample there are roughly 67,000 clones, with 75% to 85% seen only once. 5% to 6.5% of the sample is held by the ten biggest clonotypes. Sequencing was performed on peripheral blood. The receptors originated from a woman aged 55-70 years with acute or convalescent COVID-19.

This chain uses TRBV9 with TRBJ1-1, with a possible D match to TRBD1 (5 bases). The V and J ends lost 3 bases and 3 bases respectively, with 12 bases between them. This CDR3 contains 14 residues. Germline V gene data show CDR1 as SGDLS and CDR2 as YYNGEE. The CDR3 region has the DNA TGTGCCAGCAGCGCGCAACAGGCGTACACTGAAGCTTTCTTT. It encodes CASSAQQAYTEAFF.

As DNA, the CDR3 is TGCGCCAGCAGCGGGACCGGACAGGGGTTTGGCTACACCTTC. It specifies CASSGTGQGFGYTF. The chain couples TRBV5-1 to TRBJ1-2, with 9 bases identical to TRBD1. The germline CDR1 and CDR2 sequences are SGHRS and YFSETQ. This CDR3 has 14 amino acids. V lost 4 bases to trimming and J lost 7 bases; unmatched junction nucleotides: 8.

The chain is built from TRBV5-4 and TRBJ1-5; tentative D call: TRBD1 (6 bases). The CDR3 covers 14 residues. Trimming left V 5 bases short and J 4 bases short, with 13 bases between. CDR1 SGHNT and CDR2 YYREEE come from the germline V gene (reference sequence). The CDR3 sequence is CASSNGQTNQPQHF. The CDR3 DNA is TGTGCCAGCAGTAATGGACAGACGAATCAGCCCCAGCATTTT.

The chain uses TRBV9 and TRBJ2-1, with TRBD2 matching over 13 bases. CDR3 length equals 17 residues. With 4 bases clipped from V and 3 bases from J, the junction kept 7 bases outside the gene matches. CDR1 is SGDLS, CDR2 YYNGEE, per germline. The CDR3 here is CASSPRLAGGFYNEQFF. The CDR3 nucleotides read TGTGCCAGCAGCCCCAGACTAGCGGGGGGTTTCTACAATGAGCAGTTCTTC.

The rearrangement links TRBV5-4 to TRBJ2-2, with TRBD2 identical over 9 bases. V shed 0 bases, J shed 7 bases, and the junction held 7 bases outside the gene matches. Germline V gene lookup returns CDR1 SGHNT and CDR2 YYREEE (reference sequence). This CDR3 spans 16 amino acids. CDR3 residues: CASSLESSGAGGELFF. The DNA of the CDR3 is TGTGCCAGCAGCTTGGAGTCTAGCGGGGCTGGCGGGGAGCTGTTTTTT.

The rearrangement uses TRBV25-1 and TRBJ1-2; 7 bases agree with TRBD1. The CDR3 totals 13 residues. V lost 3 bases, J lost 6 bases, and 4 bases stayed unmatched. CDR1 MGHDK and CDR2 SYGVNS come from the germline V gene. The DNA of the CDR3 is TGTGCCAGCAGTGAGACAGGGAACCATGGCTACACCTTC. Translating it yields CASSETGNHGYTF.

The chain combines TRBV4-1 with TRBJ1-2; possible D gene TRBD1, 6 bases. The V end was cut by 0 bases, the J end by 12 bases, with 8 bases between. The CDR3 spans 11 residues. In germline, CDR1 is MGHRA, CDR2 YSYEKL. CDR3 region: CASSQEQGHTF. In DNA, the CDR3 is TGCGCCAGCAGCCAAGAACAGGGCCACACCTTC.

The chain recombines TRBV6-5 with TRBJ1-3, with D possibly TRBD1 on 5 matching bases. The V end lost 6 bases, the J end lost 0 bases, and 12 bases lay between the germline ends. The CDR3 is 15 amino acids. Germline loops: CDR1 MNHEY, CDR2 SVGAGI. CDR3 coding DNA: TGTGCCAGCAGGGGGGGACGCCTCTCTGGAAACACCATATATTTT. The encoded protein is CASRGGRLSGNTIYF.

CDR3 bases: TGTGCCAGCAGCTGGGGGCAGCTTCTCGAGCAGTACTTC. Encoded protein: CASSWGQLLEQYF. This chain joins TRBV7-2 and TRBJ2-7; weak D call: TRBD1 (6 bases). V was pared by 4 bases and J by 6 bases, with 13 bases between. This CDR3 region has 13 residues. CDR1 SGHTA and CDR2 FQGNSA come from the germline V gene. The whole variable domain, filled in from reference TRBV7-2 and TRBJ2-7, reads GAGVSQSPSNKVTEKGKDVELRCDPISGHTALYWYRQSLGQGLEFLIYFQGNSAPDKSGLPSDRFSAERTGGSVSTLTIQRTQQEDSAVYLCASSWGQLLEQYFGPGTRLTVT.

The rearrangement joins TRBV19 to TRBJ2-3; 13 bases match TRBD2. V was clipped by 1 base and J by 1 base; unmatched bases: 2. This CDR3 spans 17 amino acids. CDR1 and CDR2 from the germline V gene are LNHDA and SQIVND (reference sequence). CDR3 DNA sequence: TGTGCCAGTAGTATAGCTGGGACTAGCGGGGGCACAGATACGCAGTATTTT. Protein: CASSIAGTSGGTDTQYF.

The chain has TRBV5-1 and TRBJ2-7; TRBD1 aligns across 7 bases. The CDR3 covers 14 residues. Trimming removed 3 bases from V and 3 bases from J; junction bases left unmatched: 6. CDR1 is SGHRS, CDR2 YFSETQ, per germline. CDR3 DNA sequence: TGCGCCAGCAGCTCTATGGCAGGGGGCTACGAGCAGTACTTC. Translated, it gives CASSSMAGGYEQYF. Full variable domain (outside the CDR3, taken from reference TRBV5-1 and TRBJ2-7): KAGVTQTPRYLIKTRGQQVTLSCSPISGHRSVSWYQQTPGQGLQFLFEYFSETQRNKGNFPGRFSGRQFSNSRSEMNVSTLELGDSALYLCASSSMAGGYEQYFGPGTRLTVT.

CDR3 residues: CASSLTTGGFHEQFF. CDR3 coding DNA: TGTGCCAGCAGCTTAACGACAGGGGGGTTCCATGAGCAGTTCTTC. V is TRBV7-3 and J is TRBJ2-1; 9 bases match TRBD1. This CDR3 comprises 15 residues. Trimming at V came to 0 bases and at J to 8 bases, leaving 5 bases not matched to a gene. CDR1 and CDR2 (germline): SGHTA, FQGTGA.

J is TRBJ1-2 and V is TRBV11-1; 8 nucleotides agree with TRBD1. The CDR3 has 15 amino acids. Germline CDR1 is SGHAT and CDR2 is FQDESV (reference sequence). V lost 5 bases and J lost 3; bases outside the gene matches: 8. The CDR3 bases are TGTGCCAGCAGCCCCGGACAGGGAAGAGACTATGGCTACACCTTC. It specifies CASSPGQGRDYGYTF. Full variable domain (rest looked up from reference TRBV11-1 and TRBJ1-2): EAEVAQSPRYKITEKSQAVAFWCDPISGHATLYWYRQILGQGPELLVQFQDESVVDDSQLPKDRFSAERLKGVDSTLKIQPAELGDSAMYLCASSPGQGRDYGYTFGSGTRLTVV.

This chain uses TRBV6-5 with TRBJ1-2; tentatively, D is TRBD1 (6 bases). Deletions cut 4 bases from V and 4 bases from J, with 13 bases between. The CDR3 is made up of 14 amino acids. Germline V gene lookup returns CDR1 MNHEY and CDR2 SVGAGI. The CDR3 nucleotides read TGTGCCAGCAGTTCGGCACAGGGATTCTATGGCTACACCTTC. Translation gives CASSSAQGFYGYTF.

The rearrangement links TRBV5-1 to TRBJ2-1; D possibly corresponds to TRBD2 (6 bases). The V and J ends lost 4 bases and 5 bases respectively, with 16 bases between them. The CDR3 is 15 residues long. Germline values: CDR1 SGHRS, CDR2 YFSETQ. The CDR3 region is CASSLTGGAHNEQFF. CDR3 nucleotide sequence: TGCGCCAGCAGCCTCACTGGCGGGGCCCACAATGAGCAGTTCTTC. Full variable domain (remainder filled in from reference TRBV5-1 and TRBJ2-1): KAGVTQTPRYLIKTRGQQVTLSCSPISGHRSVSWYQQTPGQGLQFLFEYFSETQRNKGNFPGRFSGRQFSNSRSEMNVSTLELGDSALYLCASSLTGGAHNEQFFGPGTRLTVL.

This clone showed up just a few times. This chain connects TRBV5-1 to TRBJ2-2; D unresolved. V was cut by 4 bases and J by 9 bases, with 7 bases left in between. This CDR3 has 11 amino acids. Germline-derived CDR1 and CDR2 are SGHRS and YFSETQ. The CDR3 loop is CASSNSRELFF. The DNA of the CDR3 is TGCGCCAGCAGCAACAGCCGGGAGCTGTTTTTT.

V is TRBV9 and J is TRBJ2-3, with D tentatively TRBD2 (5 bases). The germline V gene encodes CDR1 SGDLS and CDR2 YYNGEE. V was pared by 5 bases and J by 2 bases, with 9 bases between. CDR3 length: 13 amino acids. In nucleotides, the CDR3 is TGTGCCAGCAGTTTCGGGGTCACAGATACGCAGTATTTT. As protein: CASSFGVTDTQYF.

The J gene is TRBJ2-6, the V gene TRBV11-3, with D possibly matching TRBD2 (5 bases). V was pared by 5 bases and J by 4 bases, with 18 bases between. The CDR3 is made up of 17 amino acids. Germline CDR1 and CDR2: SGHNT and YENEEA. CDR3 in amino acids: CASSMGFGRSGANVLTF. The CDR3 DNA sequence: TGTGCCAGCAGCATGGGATTTGGGAGATCCGGGGCCAACGTCCTGACTTTC.

J is TRBJ2-2 and V is TRBV21-1; the D call of TRBD2 is as the table states it, not checked on the DNA. TRBV21-1 is a listed pseudogene. This CDR3 has 18 amino acids. In DNA, the CDR3 is TGTGCCAGCAGCAAAAAAGGGACTAGGGGGGTGAACACCGGGGAGCTGTTTTTT. This sequence encodes CASSKKGTRGVNTGELFF.

This clone was counted once. J is TRBJ2-7 and V is TRBV6-5; 8 bases fit TRBD1. Germline-derived CDR1 and CDR2 are MNHEY and SVGAGI. The trim removed 5 bases at V and 6 bases at J, leaving 6 bases unmatched. The CDR3 has 13 amino acids. CDR3 DNA sequence: TGTGCCAGCAGTACAGGGGGAATGTTCGAGCAGTACTTC. Translated: CASSTGGMFEQYF.